The next 16 T cell receptor beta chains were all read from a single sample in a study of read filtering for tumor transcriptome and immune sequencing. Molecular barcoded adaptors covering alpha/delta and beta/gamma chains were used on around 370 ng RNA. TCRdb processed the reads anew with MiXCR; each CDR3 protein has one entry. Among about 54,000 distinct CDR3 sequences, about 12% were seen once, and the ten largest hold roughly 17%. Input material: a population of CD138-negative cells sorted from bone marrow. The receptors derive from a donor aged 40 or older with multiple myeloma.

This clonotype was seen at least ten times. The CDR3 is CSVEEPYGSDTQYF. For the CDR3, the DNA is TGCAGCGTTGAAGAACCCTACGGTTCAGATACGCAGTATTTT. The rearrangement links TRBV29-1 to TRBJ2-3, with D unclear. Germline CDR1 is SQVTM and CDR2 is ANQGSEA. V lost 0 bases and J 4 bases, leaving 11 bases between the germline ends. CDR3 length: 14 amino acids.

This clonotype has ten or more counts. This chain links TRBV5-1 with TRBJ2-1, with 7 bases identical to TRBD2. The CDR3 loop spans 15 amino acids. The J segment lost 8 bases and the V segment lost 1 base, leaving 9 bases of the junction unmatched. CDR1 and CDR2 from the germline V gene are SGHRS and YFSETQ. The CDR3 nucleotides read TGCGCCAGCAGCTTGCCGGGGGGTGGGCTCGATGAGCAGTTCTTC. Translation: CASSLPGGGLDEQFF.

This clonotype occurred many times. The V gene is TRBV29-1, the J gene TRBJ1-4, with D perhaps matching TRBD1 (6 bases). CDR1 is SQVTM and CDR2 is ANQGSEA in the germline V gene. The V and J ends lost 7 bases and 5 bases respectively, with 17 bases between them. This CDR3 is 14 amino acids long. The CDR3: CSAVRGNFNEKLFF. In DNA, the CDR3 is TGCAGCGCTGTAAGGGGGAACTTCAATGAAAAACTGTTTTTT. Full variable domain (missing parts from reference TRBV29-1 and TRBJ1-4): SAVISQKPSRDICQRGTSLTIQCQVDSQVTMMFWYRQQPGQSLTLIATANQGSEATYESGFVIDKFPISRPNLTFSTLTVSNMSPEDSSIYLCSAVRGNFNEKLFFGSGTQLSVL.

This clonotype was observed at least ten times. The chain uses TRBV12-3 or TRBV12-4 and TRBJ1-5, with TRBD1 matching 7 bases. V was pared by 6 bases and J by 3 bases, with 5 bases of the junction left unmatched. This CDR3 has 14 amino acids. The CDR3 coding sequence is TGTGCCAGCAGACCAACAGGGGACAATCAGCCCCAGCATTTT. Residues: CASRPTGDNQPQHF.

Many counts were recorded for this clonotype. This sequence joins TRBV28 and TRBJ1-5, with D perhaps TRBD1 (6 bases). V lost 6 bases, J lost 5 bases, and 8 bases lay in between. CDR1 and CDR2 from the germline V gene are MDHEN and SYDVKM. CDR3 length: 12 amino acids. The CDR3 sequence is CASRAGDQPQHF. In nucleotides, the CDR3 is TGTGCCAGCAGGGCAGGGGATCAGCCCCAGCATTTT. Filled out from reference TRBV28 and TRBJ1-5, the complete variable domain reads DVKVTQSSRYLVKRTGEKVFLECVQDMDHENMFWYRQDPGLGLRLIYFSYDVKMKEKGDIPEGYSVSREKKERFSLILESASTNQTSMYLCASRAGDQPQHFGDGTRLSIL.

This clonotype was detected ten times or more. The chain couples TRBV28 to TRBJ2-7; the D is unclear. V lost 5 bases and J lost 6, with 17 bases in between. CDR3 length: 14 amino acids. Germline CDR1 reads MDHEN; CDR2 reads SYDVKM. The CDR3 region is CASSTPRSRLEQYF. CDR3 DNA: TGTGCCAGCAGTACCCCAAGGAGCAGGCTCGAGCAGTACTTC. Full variable domain (outside the CDR3, taken from reference TRBV28 and TRBJ2-7): DVKVTQSSRYLVKRTGEKVFLECVQDMDHENMFWYRQDPGLGLRLIYFSYDVKMKEKGDIPEGYSVSREKKERFSLILESASTNQTSMYLCASSTPRSRLEQYFGPGTRLTVT.

This clonotype has a count of ten or more. The CDR3 DNA reads TGTGCCAGCAGCTTAGGCGTTCCAAGAGGAGAAAAACTGTTTTTT. Its translation: CASSLGVPRGEKLFF. This sequence joins TRBV11-2 and TRBJ1-4; D ambiguous. The V and J ends lost 1 base and 8 bases respectively, with 14 bases between them. Germline CDR1 reads SGHAT; CDR2 reads FQNNGV. The CDR3 length is 15 residues.

This clonotype qualifies as medium-sized. The chain links TRBV6-2 or TRBV6-3 to TRBJ1-1; no reliable D call. Germline V gene lookup returns CDR1 MNHEY and CDR2 SVGEGT. The V gene lost 0 bases and the J gene lost 4 bases, with 6 bases spanning the gap. There are 13 residues in the CDR3. The CDR3 protein is CASSYSMRTEAFF. In DNA, the CDR3 is TGTGCCAGCAGTTACTCAATGCGCACTGAAGCTTTCTTT.

In this sample, this clonotype turned up many times. The V call is TRBV12-3 or TRBV12-4, the J call TRBJ2-2, with 10 positions matching TRBD1. The CDR3 has 15 amino acids. Trimming removed 5 bases from V and 3 bases from J; junction bases left unmatched: 3. The CDR3 loop is CASSPGTGDTGELFF. In DNA form, the CDR3 reads TGTGCCAGCAGTCCCGGGACAGGGGACACCGGGGAGCTGTTTTTT.

This clonotype has a count of ten or more. The chain employs TRBV5-1 and TRBJ2-3; maybe TRBD2 (6 bases). CDR3 size: 18 residues. V lost 4 bases and J lost 1, with 22 bases in between. Germline V gene data show CDR1 as SGHRS and CDR2 as YFSETQ. CDR3 coding DNA: TGCGCCAGCAGCCCCGGGACTGCGACCTATGACGGCACAGATACGCAGTATTTT. Amino acid sequence: CASSPGTATYDGTDTQYF.

In its sample, this clonotype was seen many times. The rearrangement links TRBV3-1 to TRBJ1-5; D unclear. This CDR3 is built from 12 residues. Trimming left V 2 bases short and J 4 bases short, with 3 bases between. Germline loops: CDR1 LGHDT, CDR2 YNNKEL (reference sequence). The CDR3 reads CASSQNNQPQHF. In DNA form, the CDR3 reads TGTGCCAGCAGCCAAAATAATCAGCCCCAGCATTTT. Filled out from reference TRBV3-1 and TRBJ1-5, the complete variable domain reads DTAVSQTPKYLVTQMGNDKSIKCEQNLGHDTMYWYKQDSKKFLKIMFSYNNKELIINETVPNRFSPKSPDKAHLNLHINSLELGDSAVYFCASSQNNQPQHFGDGTRLSIL.

This clonotype was observed a handful of times. This may come from a read error, since a much larger clone is one base off. V is TRBV6-1 and J is TRBJ2-7; D not resolved. The germline V gene encodes CDR1 MNHNS and CDR2 SASEGT. The CDR3 spans 15 residues. The CDR3 sequence is CASSEPGLKSYGQYF. CDR3 nucleotides: TGTGCCAGCAGTGAGCCGGGCCTCAAGTCCTACGGGCAGTACTTC.

This clonotype occurred many times. The CDR3 DNA follows: TGTGCCAGCACACAGGGTTGGGGTTTGGACTATGGCTACACCTTC. This gives the protein CASTQGWGLDYGYTF. The chain has TRBV11-2 and TRBJ1-2; D is possibly TRBD1 (6 bases). Trimming removed 7 bases from V and 3 bases from J, with 18 bases in between. CDR3 length: 15 residues. Per germline, CDR1 SGHAT and CDR2 FQNNGV.

This clonotype was observed many times. The V and J genes are TRBV29-1 and TRBJ1-1; D is uncertain. The CDR3 consists of 12 residues. Germline-derived CDR1 and CDR2 are SQVTM and ANQGSEA. The ends were cut back, 6 bases at V and 1 base at J, with 9 bases in the middle. CDR3 in amino acids: CSVAHPNTEAFF. CDR3 nucleotide sequence: TGCAGCGTAGCACACCCGAACACTGAAGCTTTCTTT.

In the case of this clonotype: Since a much larger clone is just one base distant, this may be a read error. This chain joins TRBV18 and TRBJ1-1; TRBD1 agrees at 9 bases. The CDR3 consists of 16 residues. Germline V lookup: CDR1 KGHSH, CDR2 LQKENI. Written as DNA, the CDR3 is TGTGCCAGCTCACCCCTATCCGGGACAGGGAACACTGAAGCTCTCTTT. Its translation: CASSPLSGTGNTEALF.

Ten or more counts support this clonotype. This sequence joins TRBV29-1 and TRBJ2-7; TRBD1 matches at 9 bases. V trimming: 1 base; J trimming: 2 bases; junction bases outside the gene matches: 3. Germline CDR1 is SQVTM and CDR2 is ANQGSEA. The CDR3 has 14 amino acids. The CDR3 sequence is CSVEVGTGPYEQYF. In DNA form, the CDR3 reads TGCAGCGTTGAAGTCGGGACAGGGCCCTACGAGCAGTACTTC.